This is a list of T cell receptor beta chains from one sample in a study of beta chain features in type 1 diabetes. Method: immunoSEQ multiplex PCR; TCRdb's copy keeps in-frame clones and lacks some. There are around 500,000 clones in the sample; approximately 31% occur only once, and almost 0.065% lies in the top ten. Source material: naive CD4+ T cells from blood. These receptors came from a man aged 18 to 30 in good health. Both conserved end residues are part of each CDR3. D genes are given only for firm matches.

D | J | V | CDR3
TRBD1 | TRBJ1-2 | TRBV25-1 | CASSGQGRLGYTF
- | TRBJ2-4 | TRBV19 | CASRPDRLAKNIQYF
TRBD1 | TRBJ2-4 | TRBV5-1 | CASSLDPGQNIQYF
- | TRBJ1-1 | TRBV30 | CAWRSADGLQTEAFF
- | TRBJ2-2 | TRBV29-1 | CSVEDLGGTNTGELFF
- | TRBJ2-5 | TRBV9 | CASSVALAHQETQYF
TRBD2 | TRBJ2-4 | TRBV10-3 | CATSSGSENIQYF
- | TRBJ2-5 | TRBV11-1 | CASRRGLTETQYF
- | TRBJ2-1 | TRBV14 | CASTPGGGRQFF
- | TRBJ2-2 | TRBV30 | CACPVRSGYTGELFF
- | TRBJ1-1 | TRBV15 | CATSRDGRNTEAFF
TRBD2 | TRBJ2-1 | TRBV9 | CASSVLGGGHNEQFF
- | TRBJ2-7 | TRBV7-2 | CASSLRTSYEQYF
TRBD1 | TRBJ2-2 | TRBV29-1 | CSVLDRGVNTGELFF
- | TRBJ2-2 | TRBV7-2 | CASSSRWLAGGELFF
- | TRBJ2-2 | TRBV29-1 | CSVFAGELFF